This record looks at one TCR beta chain sequence and its context. Cohort placement rested on clinical history that participants reported themselves. The CDR3 has 16 residues. CDR1 SGHAT and CDR2 FQNNGV come from the germline V gene. V was pared by 1 base and J by 7 bases, with 12 bases of the junction left unmatched. This sample stems from a study of blood T cell repertoires in COVID-19. Study-wide background: T cells, B-cell-depleted T cells, or PBMCs supplied cDNA or gDNA.

In the authors' methods: Researchers report that nucleated cell counts were estimated from reference gene primer amplification. Sequenced by immunoSEQ multiplex PCR; TCRdb stores in-frame clones only, minus some. D and trimming were read from the DNA, whereas the V and J calls and clone size are those reported in that table. The table lists some 290,000 clones, roughly 93% of them singletons. The receptor comes from a woman aged 40 to 50 with acute COVID-19. The sequenced sample consisted of PBMCs or T cells enriched from blood (not recorded which). J is TRBJ2-5 and V is TRBV11-2; TRBD2 aligns across 7 bases. CDR3 amino acids: CASSLVSGGNPGTQYF. DNA for the CDR3: TGTGCCAGCAGCTTAGTCTCCGGGGGGAATCCCGGGACCCAGTACTTC.